This TCR beta chain stems from a study of blood T cell repertoires in COVID-19. Sequenced by immunoSEQ multiplex PCR; TCRdb stores in-frame clones only, minus some. The data hold a few hundred thousand clones, with roughly 80% observed a single time. Per the germline V gene, CDR1 is LNHDA and CDR2 is SQIVND (reference sequence). Trimming took off 8 bases at V and 1 base at J, with 9 bases between the two ends. CDR3 length equals 12 residues. This chain connects TRBV19 to TRBJ2-7, with a weak D call TRBD1 (5 bases). The receptor was derived from a woman aged 50 to 60 who had recovered from COVID-19. The sequencing input was PBMCs or T cells enriched from blood (not recorded which). In DNA form, the CDR3 reads TGTGCCAGTGCGACAGCTTCCTACGAGCAGTACTTC. Protein sequence: CASATASYEQYF.